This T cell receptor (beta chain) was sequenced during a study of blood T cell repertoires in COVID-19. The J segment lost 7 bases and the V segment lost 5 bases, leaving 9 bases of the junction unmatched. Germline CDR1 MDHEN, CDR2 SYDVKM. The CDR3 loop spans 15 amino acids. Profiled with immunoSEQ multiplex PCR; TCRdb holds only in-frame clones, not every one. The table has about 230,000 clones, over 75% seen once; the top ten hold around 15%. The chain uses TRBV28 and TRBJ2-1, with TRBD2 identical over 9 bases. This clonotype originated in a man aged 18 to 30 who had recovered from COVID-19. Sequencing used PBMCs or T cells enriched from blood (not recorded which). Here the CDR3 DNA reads TGTGCCAGCAGTAAAGCGGGAGGCCCTGAAAATGAGCAGTTCTTC. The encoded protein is CASSKAGGPENEQFF.